This T cell receptor beta chain was obtained from a study of blood T cells in healthy people across ages. Study outcomes and limitations: Older age coincided with a roughly linear decline in TCR beta diversity per million T cells.

Sample donors were healthy Caucasian individuals that came from Russia, aged roughly 6 to 90. Researchers report isolating at least 6 million PBMCs per sample. This clonotype was found many times. Its specificity is unknown. Germline V CDR1 and CDR2: SGHAT, FQDESV (reference sequence). CDR3 length: 15 amino acids. Losses at the gene ends were 2 bases for V and 2 bases for J; bases not matched to a gene: 2. The authors ran a second PCR of roughly 6 to 12 cycles using a sample-barcoded 5' primer and a J-beta primer mix. Each cDNA molecule received a tag from a template-switch adaptor that had 12 random nucleotides. TCRdb re-called the 5' RACE reads with MiXCR, one entry per CDR3 protein. The table has roughly 2 million distinct CDR3 sequences, approximately 50% seen once; the top ten hold approximately 2%.

The sample consisted of blood. V gene TRBV11-1 combines with J gene TRBJ2-5; 10 nucleotides agree with TRBD1. The receptor comes from a woman in her forties in good health. CDR3 DNA: TGTGCCAGCAGCTTAAGGGGACAGGGGCAAGAGACCCAGTACTTC. Its translation: CASSLRGQGQETQYF.